The 10 T cell receptor beta chains in this list originate from one sample, sequenced in a study of T cells after yellow fever vaccination. TCRdb re-called the 5' RACE reads with MiXCR, one entry per CDR3 protein. This sample carries about 320,000 distinct CDR3 sequences, roughly 4.3% of them seen once, and the ten largest clones take roughly a fifth. The sample was PBMCs, taken 15 days after the yellow fever booster vaccination. The receptors stem from a man aged 18 to 35 who received the YFV17D yellow fever vaccine.

This clonotype showed up many times. The chain uses TRBV15 and TRBJ1-6; a possible D gene is TRBD1 (5 bases). Trimming removed 0 bases from V and 5 bases from J, with 8 bases in between. Germline V gene data show CDR1 as LNHNV and CDR2 as YYDKDF (reference sequence). The CDR3 has 15 amino acids. The CDR3 coding sequence is TGTGCCACCAGCAGAGATCCGGGGGATAATTCACCCCTCCACTTT. Amino acid sequence: CATSRDPGDNSPLHF.

This clonotype was counted between two and nine times. This chain links TRBV12-3 or TRBV12-4 with TRBJ2-7; 10 bases are a match to TRBD1. The V gene end was trimmed by 1 base and the J gene end by 3 bases; junction bases not matched to a gene: 6. There are 16 residues in the CDR3. CDR3 nucleotide sequence: TGTGCCAGCAGTTTAGAAAGGACAGGGGGGAGCTACGAGCAGTACTTC. It is translated as CASSLERTGGSYEQYF.

This sequence joins TRBV14 and TRBJ2-7; D not resolved. CDR1 SGHDN and CDR2 FVKESK come from the germline V gene. The CDR3 has 12 residues. The CDR3 reads CDAQESSYEQYF. As DNA, the CDR3 is TGTGACGCCCAGGAGAGCTCCTACGAGCAGTACTTC.

This clonotype appeared many times. This chain connects TRBV6-2 or TRBV6-3 to TRBJ2-1; 8 bases map to TRBD2. Trimming removed 0 bases from V and 4 bases from J; junction bases left unmatched: 5. Germline V gives CDR1 MNHEY, CDR2 SVGEGT. The CDR3 is 16 amino acids. CDR3: CASSYSISSGYNEQFF. The CDR3 nucleotides read TGTGCCAGCAGTTACTCGATTTCTAGCGGGTACAATGAGCAGTTCTTC.

This clonotype was recorded many times. The CDR3 protein is CASSLVRLAGNEQFF. The CDR3, as DNA: TGTGCCAGCAGCTTAGTCCGGCTAGCGGGCAATGAGCAGTTCTTC. The V gene is TRBV7-2, the J gene TRBJ2-1; the match to TRBD2 covers 8 bases. J lost 6 bases, V lost 1 base, and 5 bases had no gene match. The CDR3 has 15 residues. Germline CDR1 and CDR2: SGHTA and FQGNSA.

This clonotype was counted ten times or more. The V gene is TRBV7-3, the J gene TRBJ2-2, with TRBD1 matching over 9 bases. V shed 5 bases, J shed 0 bases, and the junction held 13 bases outside the gene matches. Germline CDR1 SGHTA, CDR2 FQGTGA. The CDR3 runs to 19 residues. CDR3 sequence reads: CASSQGQGGGSANTGELFF. The CDR3, as DNA: TGTGCCAGCAGCCAGGGACAGGGAGGGGGATCCGCGAACACCGGGGAGCTGTTTTTT.

This clonotype has just a few counts. This chain links TRBV5-1 with TRBJ1-1; 10 nucleotides match TRBD1. CDR3 length: 13 amino acids. The J segment lost 7 bases and the V segment lost 2 bases, leaving 2 bases of the junction unmatched. Looked up from germline, CDR1 is SGHRS and CDR2 is YFSETQ. The CDR3 spells CASSFGQGDEAFF. DNA for the CDR3: TGCGCCAGCAGCTTTGGACAGGGGGATGAAGCTTTCTTT.

CDR3 nucleotides: TGTGCCAGCAGCTTTTATAGGGGGCGAAGAACCGGGGAGCTGTTTTTT. Its protein product is CASSFYRGRRTGELFF. This chain links TRBV7-9 with TRBJ2-2; 7 positions agree with TRBD1. The junction had 9 bases not matched to a gene; V was cut back by 3 bases and J by 5 bases. Per germline, CDR1 SEHNR and CDR2 FQNEAQ (reference sequence). This CDR3 has 16 amino acids. The full variable domain, with the rest looked up from reference TRBV7-9 and TRBJ2-2, is DTGVSQNPRHKITKRGQNVTFRCDPISEHNRLYWYRQTLGQGPEFLTYFQNEAQLEKSRLLSDRFSAERPKGSFSTLEIQRTEQGDSAMYLCASSFYRGRRTGELFFGEGSRLTVL.

This clonotype was detected many times. This sequence joins TRBV5-1 and TRBJ1-1, with a weak D call TRBD1 (6 bases). Trimming left V 6 bases short and J 1 base short, with 13 bases between. This CDR3 has 14 residues. Germline lookup yields CDR1 SGHRS and CDR2 YFSETQ. DNA of the CDR3: TGCGCCAGCAAGGACAGTGACGGGAACACTGAAGCTTTCTTT. Translation: CASKDSDGNTEAFF.

The table lists this clonotype with many counts. The chain links TRBV6-5 to TRBJ1-2; D is unresolved. The V gene's germline CDR1 is MNHEY and CDR2 SVGAGI. V lost 3 bases, J lost 4 bases, and 18 bases lay in between. The CDR3 has 16 amino acids. The CDR3 loop is CASSYSYHSIIYGYTF. CDR3 nucleotides: TGTGCCAGCAGTTATTCCTACCACTCGATTATCTATGGCTACACCTTC.